The entry that follows covers one T cell receptor beta chain sequence. Per the authors' pipeline: Reference gene primers were amplified, and this amplification served to estimate nucleated cell counts. TCRdb's table, derived via immunoSEQ multiplex PCR, lists solely in-frame clones and lacks some. D and trimming were read from the DNA, whereas the V and J calls and clone size are those reported in that table. The sample comprises about 68,000 clones, about three quarters of which are singletons, and under 30% rests with the top ten. This record belongs to a study of blood T cell repertoires in COVID-19. For the study at large: Sites across the United States, Italy and Spain contributed samples from acute and convalescent COVID-19. T cells, B-cell-depleted T cells, or PBMCs supplied cDNA or gDNA.

In germline, CDR1 is MNHEY, CDR2 SVGEGT. Trimming removed 4 bases at V and 10 bases at J, with 17 bases between. This CDR3 is 15 amino acids long. The origin of this receptor is a human donor in a cohort sampled during active COVID-19. The gene calls are TRBV6-2 or TRBV6-3 and TRBJ1-6, with D maybe TRBD1 (5 bases). Sample: peripheral blood. CDR3 nucleotide sequence: TGTGCCAGCAGTTTTACTCAGGGATCTCGATCACCCCTCCACTTT. The encoded protein is CASSFTQGSRSPLHF.